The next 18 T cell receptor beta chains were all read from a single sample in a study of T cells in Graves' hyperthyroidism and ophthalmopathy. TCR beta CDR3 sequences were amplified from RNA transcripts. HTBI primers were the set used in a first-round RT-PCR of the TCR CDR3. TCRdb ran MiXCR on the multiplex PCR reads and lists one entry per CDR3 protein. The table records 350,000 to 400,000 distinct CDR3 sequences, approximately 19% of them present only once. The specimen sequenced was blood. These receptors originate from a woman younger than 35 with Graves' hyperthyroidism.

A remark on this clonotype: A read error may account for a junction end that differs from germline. Here the CDR3 DNA reads TGCAGCGTTTCGGACCTGCTAAGCACCGGGGAGCTGTGTTTT. It translates to CSVSDLLSTGELCF. This sequence joins TRBV29-1 and TRBJ2-2, with D perhaps TRBD2 (5 bases). Germline V gene sequence: CDR1 SQVTM, CDR2 ANQGSEA. CDR3 length: 14 residues.

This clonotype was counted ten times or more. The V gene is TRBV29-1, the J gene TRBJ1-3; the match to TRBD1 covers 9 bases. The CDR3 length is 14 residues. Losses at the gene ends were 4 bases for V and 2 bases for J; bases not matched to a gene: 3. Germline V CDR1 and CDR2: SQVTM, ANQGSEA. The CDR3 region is CSVVTGGPGNTIYF. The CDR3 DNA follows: TGCAGCGTTGTGACAGGGGGTCCTGGAAACACCATATATTTT.

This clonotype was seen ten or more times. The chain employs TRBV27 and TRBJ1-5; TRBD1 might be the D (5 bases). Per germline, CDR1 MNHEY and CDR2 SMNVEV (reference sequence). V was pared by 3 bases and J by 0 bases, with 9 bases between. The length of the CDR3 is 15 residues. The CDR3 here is CASSLQGHSNQPQHF. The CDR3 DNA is TGTGCCAGCAGTTTGCAGGGCCATAGCAATCAGCCCCAGCATTTT.

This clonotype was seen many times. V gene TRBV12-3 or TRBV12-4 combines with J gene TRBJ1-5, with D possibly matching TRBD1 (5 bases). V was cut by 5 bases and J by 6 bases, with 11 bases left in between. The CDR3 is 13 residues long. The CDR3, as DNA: TGTGCCAGCAGTATGGGGGTTAGTCAGCCCCAGCATTTT. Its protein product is CASSMGVSQPQHF.

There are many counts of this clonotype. The DNA of the CDR3 is TGTGCCAGCACCTGGGGATGGGGTTCTGGGGCCAACGTCCTGACTTTC. Encoded protein: CASTWGWGSGANVLTF. V gene TRBV12-3 or TRBV12-4 combines with J gene TRBJ2-6; no clear D gene. CDR3 length: 16 residues. V was cut by 7 bases and J by 1 base, with 14 bases left in between.

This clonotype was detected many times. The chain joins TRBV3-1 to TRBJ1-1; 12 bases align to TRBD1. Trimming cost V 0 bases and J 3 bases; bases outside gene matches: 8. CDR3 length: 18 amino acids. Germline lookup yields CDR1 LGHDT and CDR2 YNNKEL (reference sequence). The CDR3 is CASSQEQGGTGGHTEAFF. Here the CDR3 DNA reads TGTGCCAGCAGCCAAGAGCAGGGCGGGACAGGGGGCCACACTGAAGCTTTCTTT.

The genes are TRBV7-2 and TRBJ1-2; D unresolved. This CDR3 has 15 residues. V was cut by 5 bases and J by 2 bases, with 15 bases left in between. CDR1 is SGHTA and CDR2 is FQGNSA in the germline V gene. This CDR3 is CASSAGPARNYGYTF. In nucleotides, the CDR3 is TGTGCCAGCAGCGCCGGGCCGGCAAGAAACTATGGCTACACCTTC.

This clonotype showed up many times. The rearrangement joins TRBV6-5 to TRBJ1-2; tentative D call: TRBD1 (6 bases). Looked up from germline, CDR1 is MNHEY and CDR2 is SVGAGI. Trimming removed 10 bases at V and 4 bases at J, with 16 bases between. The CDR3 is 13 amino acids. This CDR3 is CATGGQHFYGYTF. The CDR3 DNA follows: TGTGCCACCGGAGGACAGCATTTCTATGGCTACACCTTC.

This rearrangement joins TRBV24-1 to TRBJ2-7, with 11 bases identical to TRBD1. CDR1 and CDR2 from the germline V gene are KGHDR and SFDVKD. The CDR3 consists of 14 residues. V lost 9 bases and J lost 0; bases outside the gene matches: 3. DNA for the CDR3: TGTGCCACCTCCGGGACAGGGGGCTCCTACGAGCAGTACTTC. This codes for CATSGTGGSYEQYF.

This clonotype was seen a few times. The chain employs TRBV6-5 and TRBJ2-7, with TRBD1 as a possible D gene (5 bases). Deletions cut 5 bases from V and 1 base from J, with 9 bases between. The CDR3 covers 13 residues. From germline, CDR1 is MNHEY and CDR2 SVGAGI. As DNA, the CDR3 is TGTGCCAGCAGTCACGGACAATCCTACGAGCAGTACTTC. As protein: CASSHGQSYEQYF.

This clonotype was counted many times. The CDR3 spells CSVGEGGANTGELFF. The CDR3 nucleotides read TGCAGCGTGGGAGAGGGGGGTGCGAACACCGGGGAGCTGTTTTTT. The chain couples TRBV29-1 to TRBJ2-2, with D perhaps being TRBD1 or TRBD2 (6 bases each). Trimming took 6 bases from V and 0 from J, leaving 14 bases between them. CDR3 length equals 15 residues. The germline V gene encodes CDR1 SQVTM and CDR2 ANQGSEA.

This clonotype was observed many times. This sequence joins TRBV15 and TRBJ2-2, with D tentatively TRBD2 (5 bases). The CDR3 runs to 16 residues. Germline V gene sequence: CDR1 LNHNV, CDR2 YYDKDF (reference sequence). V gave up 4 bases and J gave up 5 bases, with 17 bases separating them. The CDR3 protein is CATSKGGPGKTGELFF. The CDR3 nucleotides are TGTGCCACCAGCAAAGGCGGACCGGGGAAAACCGGGGAGCTGTTTTTT.

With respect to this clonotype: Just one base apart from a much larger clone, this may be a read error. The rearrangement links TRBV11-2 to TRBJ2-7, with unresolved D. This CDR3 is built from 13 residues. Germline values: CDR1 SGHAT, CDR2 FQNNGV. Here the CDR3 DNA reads TGTACCAGCAGCTTAGAGTTCTCCTACGAGCAGTACTTC. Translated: CTSSLEFSYEQYF.

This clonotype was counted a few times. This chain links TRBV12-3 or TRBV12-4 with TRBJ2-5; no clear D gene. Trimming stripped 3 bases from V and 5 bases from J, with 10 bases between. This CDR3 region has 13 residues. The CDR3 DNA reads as TGTGCCAGCAGTTTGAAGGGATATGAGACCCAGTACTTC. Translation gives CASSLKGYETQYF.

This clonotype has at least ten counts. CDR3 in DNA: TGTGCCACCCTGAGACAGACCTACGAGCAGTACTTC. Its protein product is CATLRQTYEQYF. This chain links TRBV19 with TRBJ2-7; D perhaps matches TRBD1 (5 bases). Trimming left V 10 bases short and J 2 bases short, with 12 bases between. Germline V lookup: CDR1 LNHDA, CDR2 SQIVND (reference sequence). CDR3 size: 12 residues. Together with reference TRBV19 and TRBJ2-7, the CDR3 gives the full variable domain: DGGITQSPKYLFRKEGQNVTLSCEQNLNHDAMYWYRQDPGQGLRLIYYSQIVNDFQKGDIAEGYSVSREKKESFPLTVTSAQKNPTAFYLCATLRQTYEQYFGPGTRLTVT.

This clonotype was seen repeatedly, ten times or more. The CDR3 DNA reads as TGTGCCAGCACCCCCCGCCAAAACTACGAGCAGTACTTC. Its translation: CASTPRQNYEQYF. The V gene is TRBV5-5, the J gene TRBJ2-7; D remains unclear. The CDR3 contains 13 residues. V was shortened by 6 bases and J by 3 bases, with 13 bases between the two germline ends. Germline V gene sequence: CDR1 SGHKS, CDR2 YYEKEE (reference sequence).

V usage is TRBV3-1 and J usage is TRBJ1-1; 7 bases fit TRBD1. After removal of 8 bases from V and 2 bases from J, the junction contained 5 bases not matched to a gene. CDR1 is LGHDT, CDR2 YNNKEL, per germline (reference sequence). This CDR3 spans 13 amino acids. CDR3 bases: TGTGCCAGCGGAGACAGGGAAAACACTGAAGCTTTCTTT. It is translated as CASGDRENTEAFF.

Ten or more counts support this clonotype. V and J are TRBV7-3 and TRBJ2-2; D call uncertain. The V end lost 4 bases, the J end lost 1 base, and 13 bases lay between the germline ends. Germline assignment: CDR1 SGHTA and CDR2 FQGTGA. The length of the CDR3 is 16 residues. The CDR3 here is CASSSKDRLNTGELFF. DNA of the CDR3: TGTGCCAGCAGCTCGAAGGACCGCTTGAACACCGGGGAGCTGTTTTTT.